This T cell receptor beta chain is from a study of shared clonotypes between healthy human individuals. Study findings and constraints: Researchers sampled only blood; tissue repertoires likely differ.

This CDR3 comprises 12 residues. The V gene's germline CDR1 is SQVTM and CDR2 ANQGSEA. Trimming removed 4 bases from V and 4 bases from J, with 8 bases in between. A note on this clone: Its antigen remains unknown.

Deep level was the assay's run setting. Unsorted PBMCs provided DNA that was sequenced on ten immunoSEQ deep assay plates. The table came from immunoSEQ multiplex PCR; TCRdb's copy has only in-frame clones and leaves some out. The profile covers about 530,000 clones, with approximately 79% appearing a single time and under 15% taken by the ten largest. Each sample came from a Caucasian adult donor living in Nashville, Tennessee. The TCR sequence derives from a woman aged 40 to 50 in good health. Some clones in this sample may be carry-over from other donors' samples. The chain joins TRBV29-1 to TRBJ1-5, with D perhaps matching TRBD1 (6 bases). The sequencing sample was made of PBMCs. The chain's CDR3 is CSVGQDNQPQHF. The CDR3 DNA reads TGCAGCGTTGGACAGGATAATCAGCCCCAGCATTTT.